The text below deals with one T cell receptor (beta chain). Which antigen it targets is not known. Base qualities are not recorded, but no much larger clone differs from it by a single base. This specimen comes from a study of shared clonotypes between healthy human individuals (dated by TCRdb to the early 2020s). With regard to the full study: A few men and two women, aged 18 to 49 years, made up the cohort. For each donor, three plates each were used for CD4 naive and CD4 memory, two plates were used for CD8 naive, and one plate was used for CD8 memory. To estimate repertoire size and how much clonotypes are shared between individuals, the study performed deep sequencing of blood TCR repertoires from five healthy adults. Different laboratories and diverse techniques were used to prepare libraries and sequence TCR repertoires, to increase sequencing depth and limit assay-specific biases. Between about 0.94 and 8.9 billion PBMCs per donor were obtained by leukapheresis. Study-wide conclusions, independent of this receptor: Sampling was limited to blood, and TCR repertoires in tissue likely differ from TCR repertoires in blood. Pairwise subsampling indicated that sequencing depth was expected to affect the degree of clonotype sharing among donors. Compared with non-shared clonotypes, clonotypes shared by all four sorted-subset donors had higher generation probabilities. Even with the large sequencing depth, rarefaction of the sorted-subset datasets indicated that sequencing was incomplete. Because the study included a small number of donors, the genetic and exposure-history diversity represented was limited. About 5% of naive CD4, 3.5% of naive CD8, roughly 2.4% of memory CD4, and 0.35% to 0.5% of memory CD8 clonotypes were shared across a few donors. Larger estimated clonotype richness was generally found for naive subsets than for memory subsets.

Donors were healthy HIV-negative adults with no recently reported acute infections or vaccinations. Every donor was a Caucasian adult residing in Nashville, Tennessee, USA. CD4+ T cells were enriched by magnetic negative selection, after which naive cells were positively selected on CD45RA and the negative fraction was taken as the memory subset. After blood collection by leukapheresis, PBMCs were isolated using Ficoll-Histopaque density gradient centrifugation and then cryopreserved in the vapor phase of liquid nitrogen. Analytical flow cytometry was used to check the purity and quantity of each magnetically sorted T cell population. Genomic DNA was isolated from each sorted fraction and quantified by UV absorbance on a Nanodrop 2000c. Using the deep immunoSEQ assay, multiplex PCR amplified TCR CDR3 regions from genomic DNA. Extracted genomic DNA from each cell subset was distributed evenly across all wells of several immunoSEQ 96-well plates, and each plate was treated as a replicate. For sorted subsets, roughly 200 ng of genomic DNA, equivalent to some 30,000 T cell genomes, went into each replicate PCR. Purified libraries were measured with a Qubit 3.0 fluorometer, size-checked on a Bioanalyzer 2100, and measured again with the KAPA Library Quantification kit. Each immunoSEQ 96-well plate was sequenced on its own single-read 150-cycle Illumina NextSeq 550 flow cell. For the original study's pipeline: Because the immunoSEQ output included only junctional sequences and no quality scores, the filtering could not be the same as the filtering used for full-length reads. Sequences were annotated with PyIR, a Python wrapper for IgBLAST v1.9, using IMGT germline references to assign V/J genes and CDR3. Reads with weak V/J assignments (E-value above 1e-6), missing CDR3, stop codons, out-of-frame junctions, or ambiguous translated residues were removed. A V3J clonotype was defined by an identical inferred V gene, J gene, and CDR3 amino acid sequence. The percentage overlap between two repertoires was calculated by dividing the number of shared unique clonotypes by the size of the smaller repertoire. Repertoire richness was assessed with RTK rarefaction, the Chao1 estimator, and Recon v2.1 estimates of unobserved clonotypes. For all TCRbeta clonotypes obtained by the gDNA method from a few donors, generation probabilities were computed with OLGA. The table comes from immuneACCESS by way of TCRdb, which keeps in-frame sequences with V and J called. Part of the clones is missing from these tables; in studies checked, under half for an unresolved V gene and the rest for unknown reasons. The V and J calls and clone size were taken over from that table, and D and trimming were inferred from the DNA. The sample contains approximately 1,000,000 clones, approximately 80% of them found a single time. The top ten constitute approximately 0.5% of the sample.

The TCR was taken from a man aged 18 to 30 in good health. Some clones in this sample may be carry-over from other donors' samples. Sequencing was carried out using memory CD4+ T cells from PBMCs. The cell subset or site tag for this specimen amounts to: CD45RA-negative fraction.

The sequenced DNA is TGCGCCAGCAAAGCCGATCCCTCAAACCCAAACGGGACAGGGGAGGGTGACGGCTACACCTTC. This encodes CASKADPSNPNGTGEGDGYTF. The rearranged segments are TRBV10-1 and TRBJ1-2, with TRBD1 matching 10 junction bases. The germline V gene (reference sequence) yields WNHNN for CDR1 and SYGVQD for CDR2. From its cysteine to its phenylalanine, the CDR3 spans 21 amino acids. The retained sequence is limited to the CDR3, 63 bases, with the frame set at the first base. For this chain, trimming is 7 bases at the V end and 8 bases at the J end, and the number of junction bases without a gene match is 31.